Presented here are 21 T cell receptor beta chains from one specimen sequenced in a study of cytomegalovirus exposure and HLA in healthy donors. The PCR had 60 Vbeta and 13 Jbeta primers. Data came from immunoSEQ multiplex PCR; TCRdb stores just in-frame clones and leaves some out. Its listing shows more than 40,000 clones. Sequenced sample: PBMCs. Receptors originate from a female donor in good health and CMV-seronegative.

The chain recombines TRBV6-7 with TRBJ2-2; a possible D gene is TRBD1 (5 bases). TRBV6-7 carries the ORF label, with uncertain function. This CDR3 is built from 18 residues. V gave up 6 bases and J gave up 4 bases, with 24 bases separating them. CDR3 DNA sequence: TGTGCCAGCAGACCGTTGGAGTTTAGGGGAAGGTGCACCGGGGAGCTGTTTTTT. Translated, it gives CASRPLEFRGRCTGELFF.

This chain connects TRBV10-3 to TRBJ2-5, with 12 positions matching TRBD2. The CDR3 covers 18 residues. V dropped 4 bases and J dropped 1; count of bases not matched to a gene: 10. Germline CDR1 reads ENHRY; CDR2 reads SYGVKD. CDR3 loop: CAISAKTSGGNLQETQYF. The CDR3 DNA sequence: TGTGCCATCAGTGCTAAAACTAGCGGGGGGAACCTCCAAGAGACCCAGTACTTC.

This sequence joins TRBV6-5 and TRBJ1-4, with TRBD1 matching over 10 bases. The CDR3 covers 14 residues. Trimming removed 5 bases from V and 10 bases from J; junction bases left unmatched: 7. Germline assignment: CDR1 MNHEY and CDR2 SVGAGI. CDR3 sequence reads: CASSRQGASGKLFF. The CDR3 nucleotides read TGTGCCAGCAGTAGACAGGGGGCTTCGGGAAAACTGTTTTTT.

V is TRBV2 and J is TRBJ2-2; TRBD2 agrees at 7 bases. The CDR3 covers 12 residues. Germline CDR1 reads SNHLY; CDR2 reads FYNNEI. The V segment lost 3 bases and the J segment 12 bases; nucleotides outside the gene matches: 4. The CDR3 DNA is TGTGCCAGCAGTGAGACCGGGGGGAAGCTGTTTTTT. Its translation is CASSETGGKLFF.

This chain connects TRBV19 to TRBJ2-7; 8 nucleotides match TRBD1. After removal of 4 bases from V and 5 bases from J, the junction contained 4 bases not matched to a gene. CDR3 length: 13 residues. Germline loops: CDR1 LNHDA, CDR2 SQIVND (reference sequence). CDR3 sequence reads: CASSRTGINEQYF. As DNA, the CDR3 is TGTGCCAGTAGTAGGACAGGGATCAACGAGCAGTACTTC. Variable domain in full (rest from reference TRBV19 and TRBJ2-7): DGGITQSPKYLFRKEGQNVTLSCEQNLNHDAMYWYRQDPGQGLRLIYYSQIVNDFQKGDIAEGYSVSREKKESFPLTVTSAQKNPTAFYLCASSRTGINEQYFGPGTRLTVT.

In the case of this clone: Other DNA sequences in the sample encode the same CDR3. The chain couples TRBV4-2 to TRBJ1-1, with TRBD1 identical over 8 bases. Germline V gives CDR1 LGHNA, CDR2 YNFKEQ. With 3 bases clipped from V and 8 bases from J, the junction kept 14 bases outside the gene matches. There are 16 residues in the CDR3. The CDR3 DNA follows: TGTGCCAGCAGCCAGGGGCCCGACAGGGGTTGGCCCGAAGCTTTCTTT. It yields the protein CASSQGPDRGWPEAFF.

The CDR3 nucleotides are TGTGCCAGCAACCGAGATAGCGGGAGGGCCGGAGAGACCCAGTACTTC. This translates into CASNRDSGRAGETQYF. The rearrangement links TRBV7-2 to TRBJ2-5; TRBD2 matches at 11 bases. The germline V gene has CDR1 SGHTA and CDR2 FQGNSA. Unmatched junction bases numbered 11, after V lost 7 bases and J lost 4 bases. The CDR3 has 16 residues.

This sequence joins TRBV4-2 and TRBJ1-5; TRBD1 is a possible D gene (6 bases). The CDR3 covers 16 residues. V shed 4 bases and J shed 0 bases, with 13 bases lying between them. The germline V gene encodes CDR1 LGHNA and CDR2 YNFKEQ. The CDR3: CASSPQGSNSNQPQHF. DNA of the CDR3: TGTGCCAGCAGCCCCCAGGGGTCTAATAGCAATCAGCCCCAGCATTTT.

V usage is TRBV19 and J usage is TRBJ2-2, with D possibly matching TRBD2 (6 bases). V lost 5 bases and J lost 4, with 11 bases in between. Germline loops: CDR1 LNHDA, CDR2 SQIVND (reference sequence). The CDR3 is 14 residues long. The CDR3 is CASSPGLGTGELFF. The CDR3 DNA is TGTGCCAGTAGTCCGGGACTGGGCACCGGGGAGCTGTTTTTT.

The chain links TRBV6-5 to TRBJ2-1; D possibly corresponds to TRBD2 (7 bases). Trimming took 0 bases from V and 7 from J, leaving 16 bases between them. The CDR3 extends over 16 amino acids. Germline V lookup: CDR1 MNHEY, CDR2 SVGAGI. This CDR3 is CASSYSGLQGGNEQFF. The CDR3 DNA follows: TGTGCCAGCAGTTACTCGGGTCTACAGGGAGGGAATGAGCAGTTCTTC.

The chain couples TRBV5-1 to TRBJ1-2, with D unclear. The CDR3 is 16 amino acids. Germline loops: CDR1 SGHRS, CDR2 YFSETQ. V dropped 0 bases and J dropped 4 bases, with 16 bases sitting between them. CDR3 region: CASSLEAGITLYGYTF. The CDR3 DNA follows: TGCGCCAGCAGCTTGGAGGCAGGCATTACCCTCTATGGCTACACCTTC.

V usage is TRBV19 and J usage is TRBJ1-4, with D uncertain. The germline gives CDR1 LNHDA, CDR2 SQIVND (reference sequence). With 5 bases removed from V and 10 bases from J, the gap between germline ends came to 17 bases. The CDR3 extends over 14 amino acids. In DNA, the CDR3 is TGTGCCAGTAGTCCTCAAGCGGCGGCGGGAAAACTGTTTTTT. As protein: CASSPQAAAGKLFF.

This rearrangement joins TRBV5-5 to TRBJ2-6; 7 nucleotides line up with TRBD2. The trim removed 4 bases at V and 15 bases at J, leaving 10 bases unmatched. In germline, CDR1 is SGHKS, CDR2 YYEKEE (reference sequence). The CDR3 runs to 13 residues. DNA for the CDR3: TGTGCCAGCAGCATGGAGGGGAGGGGAGCCCTGACTTTC. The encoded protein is CASSMEGRGALTF.

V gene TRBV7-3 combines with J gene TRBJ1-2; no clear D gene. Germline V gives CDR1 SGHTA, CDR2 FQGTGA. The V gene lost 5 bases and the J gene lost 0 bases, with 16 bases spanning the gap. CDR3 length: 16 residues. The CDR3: CASSPHSGLANYGYTF. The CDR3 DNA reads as TGTGCCAGCAGCCCTCACTCAGGCTTAGCTAACTATGGCTACACCTTC.

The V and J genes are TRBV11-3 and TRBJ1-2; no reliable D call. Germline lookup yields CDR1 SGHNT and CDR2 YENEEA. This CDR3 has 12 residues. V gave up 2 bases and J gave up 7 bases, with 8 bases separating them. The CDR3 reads CASSLQRVGYTF. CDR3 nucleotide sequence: TGTGCCAGCAGCTTACAGAGGGTTGGCTACACCTTC.

Here the CDR3 DNA reads TGTGCCACCCAGACAGGGTACAATGAGCAGTTCTTC. Amino acids: CATQTGYNEQFF. The chain recombines TRBV6-5 with TRBJ2-1; 7 positions agree with TRBD1. The CDR3 is made up of 12 amino acids. Trimming cost V 10 bases and J 4 bases; bases outside gene matches: 4. CDR1 is MNHEY and CDR2 is SVGAGI in the germline V gene.

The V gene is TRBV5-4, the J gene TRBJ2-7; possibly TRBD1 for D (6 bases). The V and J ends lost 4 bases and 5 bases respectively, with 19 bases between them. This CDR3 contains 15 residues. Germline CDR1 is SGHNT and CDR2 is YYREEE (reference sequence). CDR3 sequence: CASSPAQGRPHEQYF. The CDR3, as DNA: TGTGCCAGCAGCCCGGCCCAGGGGCGGCCCCACGAGCAGTACTTC.

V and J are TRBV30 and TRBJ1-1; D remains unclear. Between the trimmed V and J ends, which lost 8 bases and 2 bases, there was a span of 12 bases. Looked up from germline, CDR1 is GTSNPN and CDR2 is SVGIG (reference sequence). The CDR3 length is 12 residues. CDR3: CAGKTSNTEAFF. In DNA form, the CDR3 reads TGTGCCGGCAAGACATCTAACACTGAAGCTTTCTTT.

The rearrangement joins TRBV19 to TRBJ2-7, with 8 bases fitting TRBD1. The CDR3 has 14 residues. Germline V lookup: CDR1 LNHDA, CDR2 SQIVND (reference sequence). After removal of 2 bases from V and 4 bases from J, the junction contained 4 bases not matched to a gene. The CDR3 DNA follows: TGTGCCAGTAGTATATACAGGGGGGATTACGAGCAGTACTTC. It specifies CASSIYRGDYEQYF.

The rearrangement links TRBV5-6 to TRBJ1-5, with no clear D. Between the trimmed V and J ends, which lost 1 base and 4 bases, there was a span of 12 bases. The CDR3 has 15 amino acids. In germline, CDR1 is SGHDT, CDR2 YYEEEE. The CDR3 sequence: CASSLFAGANQPQHF. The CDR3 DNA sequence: TGTGCCAGCAGCTTGTTCGCGGGCGCTAATCAGCCCCAGCATTTT.

The CDR3 sequence: CSVDTGTGVYEQYF. The CDR3 DNA follows: TGCAGCGTTGATACCGGGACAGGGGTCTACGAGCAGTACTTC. This chain joins TRBV29-1 and TRBJ2-7, with 10 bases matching TRBD1. J lost 3 bases, V lost 3 bases, and 5 bases had no gene match. In germline, CDR1 is SQVTM, CDR2 ANQGSEA. The CDR3 is 14 amino acids.